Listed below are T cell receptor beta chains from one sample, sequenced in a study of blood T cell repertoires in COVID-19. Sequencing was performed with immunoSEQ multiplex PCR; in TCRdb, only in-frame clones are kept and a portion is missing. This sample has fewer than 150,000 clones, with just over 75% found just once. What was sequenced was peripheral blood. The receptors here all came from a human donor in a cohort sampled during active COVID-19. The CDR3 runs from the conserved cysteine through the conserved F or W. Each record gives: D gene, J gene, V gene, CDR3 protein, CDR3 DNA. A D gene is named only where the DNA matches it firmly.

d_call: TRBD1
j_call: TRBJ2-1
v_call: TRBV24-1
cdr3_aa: CATSGADRGQGNEQFF
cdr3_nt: TGTGCCACCAGTGGCGCGGACAGGGGGCAAGGGAATGAGCAGTTCTTC

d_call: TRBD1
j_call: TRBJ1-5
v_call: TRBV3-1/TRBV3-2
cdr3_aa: CASSQGIGTVGNQPQHF
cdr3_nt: TGTGCCAGCAGCCAAGGAATCGGGACAGTGGGGAATCAGCCCCAGCATTTT

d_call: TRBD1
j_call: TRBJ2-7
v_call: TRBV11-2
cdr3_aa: CASSPRQGRSYEQYF
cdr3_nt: TGTGCCAGCAGCCCGCGACAGGGCCGCTCCTACGAGCAGTACTTC

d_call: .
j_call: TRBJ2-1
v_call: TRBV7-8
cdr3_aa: CASSLKNEQFF
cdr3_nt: TGTGCCAGCAGCCTTAAAAATGAGCAGTTCTTC

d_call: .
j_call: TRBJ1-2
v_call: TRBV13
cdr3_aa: CASSRPRINRAFYTF
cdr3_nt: TGTGCCAGCAGCCGACCCAGAATCAACAGGGCCTTCTACACCTTC

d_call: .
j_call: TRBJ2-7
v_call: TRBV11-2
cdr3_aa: CASSLDPGLSYEQYF
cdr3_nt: TGTGCCAGCAGCTTAGACCCGGGACTGTCCTACGAGCAGTACTTC

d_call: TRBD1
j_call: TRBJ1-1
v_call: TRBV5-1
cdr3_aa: CASNQGANTEAFF
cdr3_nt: TGCGCCAGCAACCAGGGGGCGAACACTGAAGCTTTCTTT

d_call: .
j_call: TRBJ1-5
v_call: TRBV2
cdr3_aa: CASRQQGYSNQPQHF
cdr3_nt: TGTGCCAGCAGGCAGCAGGGATATAGCAATCAGCCCCAGCATTTT

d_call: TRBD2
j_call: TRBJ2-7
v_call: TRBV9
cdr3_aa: CASSEAGDPYEQYF
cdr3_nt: TGTGCCAGCAGCGAGGCGGGGGACCCGTACGAGCAGTACTTC

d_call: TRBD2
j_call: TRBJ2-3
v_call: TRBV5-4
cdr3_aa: CASSLAGGLADTQYF
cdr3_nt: TGTGCCAGCAGCCTAGCGGGGGGGCTCGCAGATACGCAGTATTTT

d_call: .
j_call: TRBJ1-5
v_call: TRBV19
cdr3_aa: CATREVGAQPQHF
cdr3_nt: TGTGCCACCCGGGAGGTTGGGGCCCAGCCCCAGCATTTT

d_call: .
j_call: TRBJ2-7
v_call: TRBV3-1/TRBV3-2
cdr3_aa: CASSPRGGTYEQYF
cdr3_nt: TGTGCCAGCAGCCCCCGAGGGGGAACCTACGAGCAGTACTTC

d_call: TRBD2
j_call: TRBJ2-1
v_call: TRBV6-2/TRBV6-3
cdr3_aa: CASSYSIASGGESYNEQFF
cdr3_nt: TGTGCCAGCAGTTACTCGATCGCTAGCGGGGGGGAATCCTACAATGAGCAGTTCTTC

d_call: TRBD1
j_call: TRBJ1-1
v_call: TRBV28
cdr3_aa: CASSFYTPGQGAGTEAFF
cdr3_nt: TGTGCCAGCAGTTTTTACACACCGGGACAGGGGGCCGGCACTGAAGCTTTCTTT